This T cell receptor beta chain originates from a study of T-cell reconstitution after alpha-beta-depleted transplantation in children. Study-level points and caveats: It was newly produced T cells that mostly accounted for T-cell counts and diversity one year after transplant.

The CDR3 runs to 15 residues. Trimming cost V 2 bases and J 2 bases, with 13 bases left between them. The germline V gene encodes CDR1 SGHVS and CDR2 FNYEAQ. A library of TCRbeta sequences, prepared with unique molecular identifiers, was generated. Each CDR3 protein gets one entry after TCRdb re-called the PCR reads with MiXCR. The sample shows around 490,000 distinct CDR3 sequences, approximately 10% of them seen only once. This clonotype has a count of ten or more. No antigen is known for it. The J gene is TRBJ2-7, the V gene TRBV7-6; TRBD2 is a possible D gene (6 bases). This sample comprised PBMCs, mostly from graft donor cells, obtained 180 days after TCRalphabeta/CD19-depleted stem cell transplant. The clonotype comes from a female patient aged 2-10 years who had a stem cell transplant for aplastic anemia, so the T cells may come from the graft donor. The CDR3 nucleotides read TGTGCCAGCAGCTTACAGACGGGAGAGGCCTACGAGCAGTACTTC. Translated, it gives CASSLQTGEAYEQYF.